This is a list of T cell receptor beta chains from one sample in a study of beta chain features in type 1 diabetes. Sequencing was performed with immunoSEQ multiplex PCR; in TCRdb, only in-frame clones are kept and a portion is missing. The sample shows about 660,000 clones, about 14% of them seen only once. The sample consisted of naive CD4+ T cells from blood. The receptors were sampled from a man in his late teens or twenties with type 1 diabetes. Both conserved end residues are part of each CDR3. D genes are given only for firm matches. Rows give clone size only sometimes, using once, few, many, or a class for an expanded clone.

TRBV4-2	TRBJ2-1	.	TRBD2	CASSQEPGLVYNEQFF	TGTGCCAGCAGCCAAGAGCCCGGACTAGTCTACAATGAGCAGTTCTTC
TRBV2	TRBJ1-5	.	.	CASSAEGHQPQHF	TGTGCCAGCAGTGCCGAGGGGCACCAGCCCCAGCATTTT
TRBV19	TRBJ2-5	few	TRBD2	CASSNGLEETQYF	TGTGCCAGTAGTAACGGACTAGAAGAGACCCAGTACTTC
TRBV14	TRBJ2-5	few	TRBD1	CASSRRQGQETQYF	TGTGCCAGCAGCCGGCGACAGGGCCAAGAGACCCAGTACTTC
TRBV19	TRBJ2-1	.	.	CASSGMTEKAYNEQFF	TGTGCCAGTAGTGGCATGACAGAAAAGGCCTACAATGAGCAGTTCTTC
TRBV9	TRBJ2-1	.	.	CASSLGGLAYNEQFF	TGTGCCAGCAGCTTAGGAGGACTCGCATACAATGAGCAGTTCTTC
TRBV5-1	TRBJ2-7	.	TRBD2	CASSYTSGTYEQYF	TGCGCCAGCAGCTATACTAGCGGGACCTACGAGCAGTACTTC
TRBV30	TRBJ2-7	few	TRBD2	CACPRRGSALPYEQYF	TGTGCCTGCCCCCGGCGGGGGTCCGCCCTTCCCTACGAGCAGTACTTC
TRBV7-2	TRBJ2-1	.	TRBD2	CASGGASGSPAYEQFF	TGTGCCTCGGGGGGGGCTAGCGGGAGCCCCGCATACGAGCAGTTCTTC
TRBV5-1	TRBJ1-5	.	.	CASSLEVGNQPQHF	TGCGCCAGCAGCTTGGAGGTGGGCAATCAGCCCCAGCATTTT
TRBV5-1	TRBJ2-1	few	.	CASSGRGGARDNEQFF	TGCGCCAGCAGCGGTAGGGGAGGAGCGCGGGACAATGAGCAGTTCTTC
TRBV6-5	TRBJ2-5	few	TRBD1	CASSYSTGMETQYF	TGTGCCAGCAGTTACTCGACAGGGATGGAGACCCAGTACTTC
TRBV7-9	TRBJ1-5	.	TRBD1	CASSLGQGRASNQPQHF	TGTGCCAGCAGCCTCGGACAGGGGAGGGCTAGCAATCAGCCCCAGCATTTT
TRBV28	TRBJ2-7	.	TRBD1	CASSYRTGALVHEQYF	TGTGCCAGCAGTTACAGGACAGGGGCCTTGGTCCACGAGCAGTACTTC
TRBV30	TRBJ1-2	.	.	CACPGTDMNYGYTF	TGTGCCTGCCCCGGGACGGACATGAACTATGGCTACACCTTC
TRBV6-6	TRBJ2-6	.	.	CASSYEGAGANVLTF	TGTGCCAGCAGTTACGAGGGGGCTGGGGCCAACGTCCTGACTTTC
TRBV12-5	TRBJ2-7	few	.	CASALGSEAYEQYF	TGTGCTAGTGCCCTAGGATCCGAGGCGTACGAGCAGTACTTC
TRBV29-1	TRBJ2-3	few	TRBD2	CSGGDGGRTDTQYF	TGCAGCGGGGGTGATGGCGGGAGGACAGATACGCAGTATTTT
TRBV29-1	TRBJ2-7	few	TRBD2	CSVTSGGGYEQYF	TGCAGCGTTACTAGCGGAGGAGGCTACGAGCAGTACTTC
TRBV27	TRBJ1-4	few	.	CASRPFLGNEKLFF	TGTGCCAGCAGGCCCTTTTTGGGGAATGAAAAACTGTTTTTT
TRBV4-1	TRBJ2-3	.	TRBD2	CASSQVASGATDTQYF	TGCGCCAGCAGCCAAGTTGCCAGCGGGGCTACAGATACGCAGTATTTT
TRBV7-9	TRBJ1-2	few	.	CASSSNSGYTF	TGTGCCAGCAGCTCAAACTCAGGCTACACCTTC
TRBV30	TRBJ1-1	.	.	CARKTGGNTEAFF	TGTGCCAGGAAGACAGGCGGTAACACTGAAGCTTTCTTT
TRBV20-1	TRBJ1-2	few	TRBD1	CSRQGPYGYTF	TGCAGCCGACAGGGTCCTTATGGCTACACCTTC
TRBV19	TRBJ2-2	few	.	CASAKLVITGELFF	TGTGCCAGCGCGAAATTGGTTATAACCGGGGAGCTGTTTTTT
TRBV30	TRBJ2-6	few	TRBD1	CAWSGDSSGANVLTF	TGTGCCTGGAGTGGGGACAGCTCTGGGGCCAACGTCCTGACTTTC
TRBV29-1	TRBJ1-2	.	.	CSATVNYGYTF	TGCAGCGCAACAGTTAACTATGGCTACACCTTC
TRBV29-1	TRBJ2-3	.	TRBD1	CSVLKYRGQRADTQYF	TGCAGCGTCTTGAAGTACAGGGGGCAGAGGGCAGATACGCAGTATTTT
TRBV5-1	TRBJ2-6	few	.	CASSLSLSGANVLTF	TGCGCCAGCAGCTTGTCCCTCTCTGGGGCCAACGTCCTGACTTTC
TRBV5-6	TRBJ2-1	few	TRBD1	CASSLVDRGYYNEQFF	TGTGCCAGCAGCTTGGTTGACAGGGGCTACTACAATGAGCAGTTCTTC
TRBV2	TRBJ2-1	.	TRBD1	CASSEEGALSSYNEQFF	TGTGCCAGCAGTGAAGAGGGGGCGCTGAGCTCCTACAATGAGCAGTTCTTC
TRBV5-1	TRBJ2-3	.	.	CASSLSRSADTQYF	TGCGCCAGCAGCTTGAGTCGTTCGGCAGATACGCAGTATTTT
TRBV20-1	TRBJ1-2	.	.	CSAESNGYTF	TGCAGTGCTGAAAGTAATGGCTACACCTTC
TRBV29-1	TRBJ2-2	.	.	CSASRHEVIGELFF	TGCAGCGCCTCAAGACACGAAGTCATTGGGGAGCTGTTTTTT
TRBV7-9	TRBJ2-7	few	.	CASSPGRAYEQYF	TGTGCCAGCAGCCCAGGACGAGCCTACGAGCAGTACTTC
TRBV19	TRBJ2-5	few	.	CASSTAEETQYF	TGTGCCAGTAGTACGGCGGAAGAGACCCAGTACTTC
TRBV11-2	TRBJ2-3	.	.	CATTQPGGTDTQYF	TGTGCCACGACTCAACCGGGGGGCACAGATACGCAGTATTTT
TRBV25-1	TRBJ1-1	.	.	CASSEYGGGNTEAFF	TGTGCCAGCAGTGAATATGGAGGGGGGAACACTGAAGCTTTCTTT
TRBV5-4	TRBJ2-3	.	TRBD1	CASSRTGQGRTDTQYF	TGTGCCAGCAGCCGGACCGGACAGGGCCGCACAGATACGCAGTATTTT
TRBV5-1	TRBJ2-6	few	.	CASSKNSGSGANVLTF	TGCGCCAGCAGTAAGAACAGCGGCTCTGGGGCCAACGTCCTGACTTTC
TRBV5-1	TRBJ2-1	few	.	CASSLARSSYNEQFF	TGCGCCAGCAGCTTGGCCAGGAGCTCCTACAATGAGCAGTTCTTC
TRBV11-2	TRBJ2-3	.	.	CASSFHWTAPSTDTQYF	TGTGCCAGCAGCTTCCATTGGACAGCCCCTAGCACAGATACGCAGTATTTT
TRBV18	TRBJ2-7	few	.	CASSPREGGFYEQYF	TGTGCCAGCTCACCACGCGAGGGGGGATTCTACGAGCAGTACTTC
TRBV28	TRBJ2-4	.	.	CASKSLEVNQYF	TGTGCCAGTAAAAGTTTAGAGGTGAATCAGTACTTC
TRBV30	TRBJ1-3	few	.	CAWGSGNTIYF	TGTGCCTGGGGCAGTGGAAACACCATATATTTT
TRBV5-1	TRBJ1-1	.	TRBD1	CASSLGLQGVYRNTEAFF	TGCGCCAGCAGCTTGGGCCTACAGGGGGTTTATAGGAACACTGAAGCTTTCTTT
TRBV6-5	TRBJ2-2	.	.	CASSWPNTGELFF	TGTGCCAGCAGTTGGCCGAACACCGGGGAGCTGTTTTTT
TRBV30	TRBJ2-2	once	.	CAWRGGQSTGELFF	TGTGCCTGGAGGGGGGGACAGAGCACCGGGGAGCTGTTTTTT
TRBV7-2	TRBJ1-2	few	.	CASSHRDRRRGYTF	TGTGCCAGCAGCCACCGGGACCGCCGACGTGGCTACACCTTC
TRBV29-1	TRBJ1-1	few	.	CSVEEPENTEAFF	TGCAGCGTTGAAGAACCCGAAAACACTGAAGCTTTCTTT
TRBV4-1	TRBJ1-2	few	.	CASSQPDSTLSNYGYTF	TGCGCCAGCAGCCAACCGGACAGCACCCTATCTAACTATGGCTACACCTTC
TRBV4-1	TRBJ1-2	.	.	CASSRIVLPYGYTF	TGCGCCAGCAGTCGAATCGTATTGCCCTATGGCTACACCTTC